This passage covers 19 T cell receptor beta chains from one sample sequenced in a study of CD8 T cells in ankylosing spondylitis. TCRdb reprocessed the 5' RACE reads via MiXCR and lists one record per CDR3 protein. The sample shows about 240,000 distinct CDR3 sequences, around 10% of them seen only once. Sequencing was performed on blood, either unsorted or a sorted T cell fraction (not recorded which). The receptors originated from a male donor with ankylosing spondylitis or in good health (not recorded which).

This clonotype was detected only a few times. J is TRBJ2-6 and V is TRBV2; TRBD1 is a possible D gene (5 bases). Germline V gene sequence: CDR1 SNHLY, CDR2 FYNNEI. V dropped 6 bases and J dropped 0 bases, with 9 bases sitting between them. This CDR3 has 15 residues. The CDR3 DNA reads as TGTGCCAGCAGGTCAAGGGGCTCTGGGGCCAACGTCCTGACTTTC. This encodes CASRSRGSGANVLTF.

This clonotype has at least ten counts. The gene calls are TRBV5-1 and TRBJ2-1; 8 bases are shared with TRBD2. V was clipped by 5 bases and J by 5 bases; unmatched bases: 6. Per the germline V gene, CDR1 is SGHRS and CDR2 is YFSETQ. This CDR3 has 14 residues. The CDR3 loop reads CASRDTSGHNEQFF. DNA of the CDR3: TGCGCCAGCAGGGATACTAGCGGACACAATGAGCAGTTCTTC.

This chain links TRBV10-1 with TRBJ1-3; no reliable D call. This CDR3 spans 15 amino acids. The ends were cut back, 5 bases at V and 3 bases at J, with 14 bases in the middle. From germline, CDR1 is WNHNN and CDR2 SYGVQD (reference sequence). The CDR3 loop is CASSTTWNGGNTIYF. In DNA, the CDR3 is TGCGCCAGCAGTACAACTTGGAATGGTGGAAACACCATATATTTT.

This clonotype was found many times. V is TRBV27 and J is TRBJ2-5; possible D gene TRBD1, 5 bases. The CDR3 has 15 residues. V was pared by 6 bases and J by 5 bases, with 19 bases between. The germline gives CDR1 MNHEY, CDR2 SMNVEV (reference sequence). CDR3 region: CASSSLQGIGETQYF. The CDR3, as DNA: TGTGCCAGCAGCTCGCTTCAGGGAATTGGGGAGACCCAGTACTTC.

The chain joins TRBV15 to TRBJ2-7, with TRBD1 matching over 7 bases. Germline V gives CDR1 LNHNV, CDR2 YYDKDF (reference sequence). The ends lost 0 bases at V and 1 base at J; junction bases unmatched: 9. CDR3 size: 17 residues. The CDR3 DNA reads TGTGCCACCAGCAGAGATATCAAGACAGGGATTTCCTACGAGCAGTACTTC. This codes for CATSRDIKTGISYEQYF.

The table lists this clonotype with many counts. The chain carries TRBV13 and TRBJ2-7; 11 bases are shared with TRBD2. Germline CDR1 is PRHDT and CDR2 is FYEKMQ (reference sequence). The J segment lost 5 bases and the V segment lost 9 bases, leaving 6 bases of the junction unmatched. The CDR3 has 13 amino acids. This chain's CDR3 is CASQTSGDHEQYF. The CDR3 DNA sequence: TGTGCCAGTCAGACTAGCGGGGACCACGAGCAGTACTTC.

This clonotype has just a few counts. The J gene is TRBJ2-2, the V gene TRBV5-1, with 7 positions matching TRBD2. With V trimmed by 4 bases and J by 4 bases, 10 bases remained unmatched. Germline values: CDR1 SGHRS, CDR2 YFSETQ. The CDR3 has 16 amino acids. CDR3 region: CASSPGTNFGTGELFF. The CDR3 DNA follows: TGCGCCAGCAGCCCGGGGACTAATTTCGGCACCGGGGAGCTGTTTTTT.

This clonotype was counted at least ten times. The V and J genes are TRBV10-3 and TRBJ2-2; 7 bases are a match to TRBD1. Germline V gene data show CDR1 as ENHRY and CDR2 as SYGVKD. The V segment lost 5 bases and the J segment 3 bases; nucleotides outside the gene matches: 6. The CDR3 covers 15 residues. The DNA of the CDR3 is TGTGCCATCAGTAGGGGGACAGCGTACACCGGGGAGCTGTTTTTT. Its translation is CAISRGTAYTGELFF.

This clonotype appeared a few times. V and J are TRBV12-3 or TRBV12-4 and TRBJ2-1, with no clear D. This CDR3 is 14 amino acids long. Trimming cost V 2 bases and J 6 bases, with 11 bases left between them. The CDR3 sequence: CASSLTPLGNEQFF. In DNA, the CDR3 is TGTGCCAGCAGTTTAACTCCCTTGGGCAATGAGCAGTTCTTC.

This chain's CDR3 is CASSFGRETANGYTF. DNA of the CDR3: TGTGCCAGCAGCTTCGGTAGGGAAACGGCTAATGGCTACACCTTC. The V and J genes are TRBV7-9 and TRBJ1-2; unclear D gene. CDR1 is SEHNR, CDR2 FQNEAQ, per germline (reference sequence). This CDR3 region has 15 residues. V shed 3 bases and J shed 6 bases, with 17 bases lying between them.

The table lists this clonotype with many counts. The chain's CDR3 is CASRPTGSMGEQYF. CDR3 nucleotide sequence: TGTGCCAGCAGACCGACAGGCTCGATGGGCGAGCAGTACTTC. The rearrangement joins TRBV12-3 or TRBV12-4 to TRBJ2-7; a weak D match, TRBD1 (6 bases). This CDR3 is 14 amino acids long. Trimming left V 6 bases short and J 6 bases short, with 18 bases between.

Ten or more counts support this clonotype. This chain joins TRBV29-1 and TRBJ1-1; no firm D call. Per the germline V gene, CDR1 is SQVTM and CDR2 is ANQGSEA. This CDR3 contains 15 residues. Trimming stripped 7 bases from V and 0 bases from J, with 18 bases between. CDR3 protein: CSARGWEGLNTEAFF. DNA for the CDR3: TGCAGCGCCCGGGGATGGGAGGGTTTGAACACTGAAGCTTTCTTT.

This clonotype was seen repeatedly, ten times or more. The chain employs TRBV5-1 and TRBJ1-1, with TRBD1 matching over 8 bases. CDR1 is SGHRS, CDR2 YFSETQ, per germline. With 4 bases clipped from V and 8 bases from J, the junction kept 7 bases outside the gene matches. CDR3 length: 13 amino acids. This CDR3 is CASSHEGQGEAFF. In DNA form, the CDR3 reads TGCGCCAGCAGCCACGAAGGACAGGGCGAAGCTTTCTTT.

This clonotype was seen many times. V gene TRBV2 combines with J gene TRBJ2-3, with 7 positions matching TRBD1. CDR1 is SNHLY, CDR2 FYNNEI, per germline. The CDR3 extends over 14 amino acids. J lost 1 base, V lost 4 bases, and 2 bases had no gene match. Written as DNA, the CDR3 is TGTGCCAGCAGTGGCCAGGGGGGCACAGATACGCAGTATTTT. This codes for CASSGQGGTDTQYF.

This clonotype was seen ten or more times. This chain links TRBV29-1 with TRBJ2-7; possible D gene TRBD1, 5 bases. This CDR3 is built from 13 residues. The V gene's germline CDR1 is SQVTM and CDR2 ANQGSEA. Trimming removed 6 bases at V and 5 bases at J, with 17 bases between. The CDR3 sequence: CSVQGIGAHEQYF. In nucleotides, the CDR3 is TGCAGCGTCCAAGGGATAGGGGCCCACGAGCAGTACTTC.

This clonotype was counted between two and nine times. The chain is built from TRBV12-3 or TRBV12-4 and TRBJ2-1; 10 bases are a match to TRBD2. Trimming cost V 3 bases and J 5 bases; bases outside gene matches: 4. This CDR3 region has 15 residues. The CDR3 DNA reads TGTGCCAGCAGTTTCATAGCGGGGGGCAACAATGAGCAGTTCTTC. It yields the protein CASSFIAGGNNEQFF.

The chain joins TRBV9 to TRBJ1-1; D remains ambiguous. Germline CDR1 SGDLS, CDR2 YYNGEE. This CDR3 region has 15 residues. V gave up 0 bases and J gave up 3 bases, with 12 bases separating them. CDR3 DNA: TGTGCCAGCAGCGTAGGGAGTGGAATGTACACTGAAGCTTTCTTT. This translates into CASSVGSGMYTEAFF.

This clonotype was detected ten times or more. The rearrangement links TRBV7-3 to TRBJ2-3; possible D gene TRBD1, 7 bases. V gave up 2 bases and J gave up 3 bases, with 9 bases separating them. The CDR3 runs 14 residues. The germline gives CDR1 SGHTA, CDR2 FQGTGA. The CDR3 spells CASSLSGGTDTQYF. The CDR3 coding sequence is TGTGCCAGCAGCTTATCAGGGGGGACAGATACGCAGTATTTT.

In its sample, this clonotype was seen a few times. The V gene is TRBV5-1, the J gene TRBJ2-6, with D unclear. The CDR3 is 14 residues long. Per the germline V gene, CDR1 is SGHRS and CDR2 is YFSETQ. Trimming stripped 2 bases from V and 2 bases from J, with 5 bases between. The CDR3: CASSLSAGANVLTF. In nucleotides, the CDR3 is TGCGCCAGCAGCTTAAGCGCTGGGGCCAACGTCCTGACTTTC.